This T cell receptor (beta chain) was identified during a study of monozygotic twins with inflammatory bowel disease. Points from the study as a whole: The authors found no support for a single strong IBD-associated signal or clonotype.

The CDR3 is made up of 16 amino acids. Per germline, CDR1 LGHNA and CDR2 YNFKEQ. Comment on this clonotype: The antigen is not known.

Per sample, reverse transcription was split into eight reactions. Each UMI harboured a 6-nucleotide sample barcode and was appended via template switching. TCRdb reprocessed the 5' RACE reads; each CDR3 protein has one entry and no DNA is given. Its table records about 160,000 distinct CDR3 sequences. Source material: blood. The rearrangement joins TRBV4-2 to TRBJ2-3; TCRdb proposes TRBD2, but this gene call is untestable without DNA. This sequence was found in a human donor with ulcerative colitis or Crohn's disease, or a healthy co-twin of an affected twin (not recorded which). This CDR3 reads CASSQGQRGPTDTQYF.